The 21 T cell receptor beta chains reported below all come from one sample, sequenced in a study of shared clonotypes between healthy human individuals. Assay used: immunoSEQ multiplex PCR; TCRdb lists only in-frame clones, some missing. The sample shows about 490,000 clones, 65% to 80% of them seen only once. What was sequenced was PBMCs. The source of these receptors is a woman between 40 and 55 years old in good health. Some clones in this sample may be carry-over from other donors' samples.

The chain combines TRBV28 with TRBJ1-4; 8 nucleotides align to TRBD1. Trimming at V came to 6 bases and at J to 7 bases, leaving 10 bases not matched to a gene. This CDR3 comprises 15 residues. CDR1 is MDHEN and CDR2 is SYDVKM in the germline V gene. CDR3 nucleotides: TGTGCCAGCAGCGAGGGAGCAGGGGGCAGTGAAAAACTGTTTTTT. It translates to CASSEGAGGSEKLFF.

The chain combines TRBV2 with TRBJ1-6; D gene ambiguous. The V end was cut by 7 bases, the J end by 8 bases, with 15 bases between. The CDR3 length is 14 residues. CDR1 SNHLY and CDR2 FYNNEI come from the germline V gene. CDR3 coding DNA: TGTGCCAGCACCTCCCCCCAGGCGGATTCACCCCTCCACTTT. Its translation: CASTSPQADSPLHF.

On this clone: Compared with germline, one end of the junction differs, possibly owing to a read error. The rearrangement links TRBV5-1 to TRBJ2-1; 9 nucleotides align to TRBD1. CDR1 is SGHRS, CDR2 YFSETQ, per germline. CDR3 length: 14 amino acids. The CDR3 loop reads CTSSLGTGNNEQFF. CDR3 DNA sequence: TGCACCAGCAGCTTGGGGACAGGGAACAATGAGCAGTTCTTC.

The gene calls are TRBV4-3 and TRBJ2-5; weak D call: TRBD2 (7 bases). The CDR3 covers 14 residues. V lost 4 bases, J lost 5 bases, and 14 bases lay in between. The germline V gene encodes CDR1 LGHNA and CDR2 YSLEER. CDR3 sequence: CASSRRGAQETQYF. CDR3 coding DNA: TGCGCCAGCAGCCGACGGGGGGCGCAGGAGACCCAGTACTTC.

This chain joins TRBV7-9 and TRBJ2-7; D uncertain. The CDR3 has 14 residues. The germline V and J ends were trimmed by 3 bases and 2 bases, with 11 bases remaining between them. CDR1 is SEHNR and CDR2 is FQNEAQ in the germline V gene (reference sequence). CDR3 sequence reads: CASSFDTVPYEQYF. In nucleotides, the CDR3 is TGTGCCAGCAGCTTTGACACCGTTCCCTACGAGCAGTACTTC.

The CDR3 reads CASSMGQGARTEAFF. In nucleotides, the CDR3 is TGTGCCAGTAGTATGGGACAGGGGGCGCGGACTGAAGCTTTCTTT. V and J are TRBV19 and TRBJ1-1, with 12 bases fitting TRBD1. The CDR3 is 15 amino acids. Germline V gene data show CDR1 as LNHDA and CDR2 as SQIVND (reference sequence). V was clipped by 3 bases and J by 5 bases; unmatched bases: 4.

The chain couples TRBV6-6 to TRBJ2-5; tentatively, D is TRBD1 or TRBD2 (7 bases each). V gave up 2 bases and J gave up 4 bases, with 17 bases separating them. The CDR3 spans 16 residues. Germline loops: CDR1 MNHNY, CDR2 SVGAGI (reference sequence). This chain's CDR3 is CASSYPQTGRGETQYF. The CDR3 DNA follows: TGTGCCAGCAGTTACCCCCAGACAGGGAGGGGAGAGACCCAGTACTTC.

This clone was observed a few times. The CDR3 sequence is CASSPRTDGANVLTF. The CDR3 DNA reads TGTGCCAGCTCACCGAGGACAGACGGGGCCAACGTCCTGACTTTC. This chain uses TRBV18 with TRBJ2-6; D may be TRBD1 (6 bases). Trimming cost V 3 bases and J 4 bases, with 10 bases left between them. The CDR3 sequence is 15 residues long. Germline lookup yields CDR1 KGHSH and CDR2 LQKENI.

This clone is a singleton in its sample. This chain links TRBV19 with TRBJ2-3, with 7 bases matching TRBD1. The CDR3 loop spans 14 amino acids. Trimming cost V 6 bases and J 4 bases; bases outside gene matches: 7. The V gene's germline CDR1 is LNHDA and CDR2 SQIVND (reference sequence). The chain's CDR3 is CASSTKGAPDTQYF. The CDR3 nucleotides are TGTGCCAGTAGCACAAAGGGGGCACCAGATACGCAGTATTTT. The full variable domain, its missing parts supplied by reference TRBV19 and TRBJ2-3, is DGGITQSPKYLFRKEGQNVTLSCEQNLNHDAMYWYRQDPGQGLRLIYYSQIVNDFQKGDIAEGYSVSREKKESFPLTVTSAQKNPTAFYLCASSTKGAPDTQYFGPGTRLTVL.

Comment on this clone: A much more abundant neighbour one base away suggests this may be a read error. Other DNA sequences of this sample code for an identical CDR3. V gene TRBV7-9 combines with J gene TRBJ2-7; no clear D gene. The CDR3 sequence is 12 residues long. Germline CDR1 SEHNR, CDR2 FQNEAQ (reference sequence). Deletions cut 3 bases from V and 3 bases from J, with 6 bases between. CDR3 DNA sequence: TGTGCCAGCAGCTTGGTGGGCTACGAGCAGTACTTC. This codes for CASSLVGYEQYF.

The chain has TRBV10-3 and TRBJ2-3, with a tentative D call TRBD1 (5 bases). V lost 6 bases, J lost 1 base, and 11 bases lay in between. The CDR3 spans 14 residues. Germline CDR1 and CDR2: ENHRY and SYGVKD. The CDR3 is CAIRGGARTDTQYF. In DNA, the CDR3 is TGTGCCATCAGGGGTGGGGCCCGCACAGATACGCAGTATTTT.

The rearrangement links TRBV7-3 to TRBJ2-3; a possible D gene is TRBD2 (5 bases). Trimming left V 3 bases short and J 8 bases short, with 12 bases between. The CDR3 runs to 13 residues. The V gene's germline CDR1 is SGHTA and CDR2 FQGTGA. The CDR3 sequence is CASSFPLEGTQYF. CDR3 coding DNA: TGTGCCAGCAGCTTCCCACTAGAGGGTACGCAGTATTTT.

The rearrangement links TRBV28 to TRBJ2-1; 13 bases fit TRBD2. The CDR3 sequence is 22 residues long. Germline V gene sequence: CDR1 MDHEN, CDR2 SYDVKM. V lost 0 bases to trimming and J lost 0 bases; unmatched junction nucleotides: 14. This chain's CDR3 is CASSLWRTSGSGAPSSYNEQFF. CDR3 sequence (DNA): TGTGCCAGCAGTTTATGGAGGACTAGCGGGAGTGGGGCCCCCAGCTCCTACAATGAGCAGTTCTTC.

This chain uses TRBV6-6 with TRBJ2-3, with D hard to call. The CDR3 runs to 12 residues. Germline CDR1 is MNHNY and CDR2 is SVGAGI (reference sequence). V was clipped by 6 bases and J by 1 base, with 5 bases between them. The CDR3 loop reads CASSQGTDTQYF. CDR3 nucleotides: TGTGCCAGCAGCCAGGGCACAGATACGCAGTATTTT.

The chain links TRBV18 to TRBJ2-1, with TRBD2 identical over 10 bases. Per the germline V gene, CDR1 is KGHSH and CDR2 is LQKENI. The CDR3 has 17 residues. V lost 10 bases and J lost 7; bases outside the gene matches: 19. The CDR3 is CATQQRGLAGVENEQFF. DNA for the CDR3: TGTGCCACTCAACAGAGGGGGCTAGCGGGAGTGGAGAATGAGCAGTTCTTC.

V is TRBV19 and J is TRBJ2-6; D could derive from TRBD1 or TRBD2 (5 bases each). The ends were cut back, 3 bases at V and 2 bases at J, with 8 bases in the middle. The germline gives CDR1 LNHDA, CDR2 SQIVND (reference sequence). This CDR3 is 15 amino acids long. CDR3 in amino acids: CASSIRGAGANVLTF. The CDR3 coding sequence is TGTGCCAGTAGTATCAGAGGGGCTGGGGCCAACGTCCTGACTTTC.

The V gene is TRBV5-8, the J gene TRBJ1-5; D might be TRBD1 (5 bases). V dropped 4 bases and J dropped 0 bases, with 17 bases sitting between them. This CDR3 comprises 17 residues. CDR1 is SGHTS, CDR2 YDEGEE, per germline. DNA for the CDR3: TGTGCCAGCAGCAGGGGTACGGAATTCTATAGCAATCAGCCCCAGCATTTT. Protein: CASSRGTEFYSNQPQHF. Full variable domain (missing parts from reference TRBV5-8 and TRBJ1-5): EAGVTQSPTHLIKTRGQQATLRCSPISGHTSVYWYQQALGLGLQFLLWYDEGEERNRGNFPPRFSGRQFPNYSSELNVNALELEDSALYLCASSRGTEFYSNQPQHFGDGTRLSIL.

J is TRBJ2-1 and V is TRBV7-9; D might be TRBD1 or TRBD2, each matching 7 bases. This CDR3 has 15 amino acids. Looked up from germline, CDR1 is SEHNR and CDR2 is FQNEAQ (reference sequence). Trimming took off 1 base at V and 4 bases at J, with 11 bases between the two ends. DNA of the CDR3: TGTGCCAGCAGCTTAGGCGGGGGACAGTACAATGAGCAGTTCTTC. Translated: CASSLGGGQYNEQFF.

The sample holds one count of this clone. The V call is TRBV28, the J call TRBJ2-5, with D perhaps matching TRBD2 (7 bases). CDR3 length: 15 amino acids. The V end lost 4 bases, the J end lost 4 bases, and 16 bases lay between the germline ends. The germline V gene has CDR1 MDHEN and CDR2 SYDVKM. CDR3 in amino acids: CASSYRGGGRETQYF. CDR3 DNA sequence: TGTGCCAGCAGTTATCGGGGAGGGGGGCGAGAGACCCAGTACTTC.

The chain couples TRBV7-8 to TRBJ1-2; a weak D match, TRBD1 (5 bases). CDR3 size: 15 residues. V was shortened by 1 base and J by 3 bases, with 12 bases between the two germline ends. The germline V gene has CDR1 SGHVS and CDR2 FQNEAQ. The CDR3 DNA reads TGTGCCAGCAGCTTAGTTGGGGGTCTTGACTATGGCTACACCTTC. Amino acid sequence: CASSLVGGLDYGYTF.

The V gene is TRBV18, the J gene TRBJ2-3; weak D call: TRBD1 (6 bases). With 3 bases removed from V and 5 bases from J, the gap between germline ends came to 9 bases. The CDR3 totals 13 residues. Germline loops: CDR1 KGHSH, CDR2 LQKENI. The CDR3, as DNA: TGTGCCAGCTCACCGTCCAGGGGAGATACGCAGTATTTT. Its translation: CASSPSRGDTQYF.